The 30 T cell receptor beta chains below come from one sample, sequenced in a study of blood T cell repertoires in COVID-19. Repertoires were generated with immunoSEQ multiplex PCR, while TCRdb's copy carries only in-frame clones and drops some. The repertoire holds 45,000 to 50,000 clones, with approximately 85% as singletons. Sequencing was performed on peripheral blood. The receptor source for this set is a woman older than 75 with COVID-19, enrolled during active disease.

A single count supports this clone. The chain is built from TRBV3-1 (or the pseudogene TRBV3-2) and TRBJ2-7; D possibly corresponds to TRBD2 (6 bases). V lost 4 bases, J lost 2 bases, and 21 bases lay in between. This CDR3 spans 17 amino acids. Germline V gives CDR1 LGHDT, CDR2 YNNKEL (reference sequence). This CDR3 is CASSPTKWRESAYEQYF. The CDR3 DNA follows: TGTGCCAGCAGCCCAACTAAATGGCGGGAATCTGCCTACGAGCAGTACTTC.

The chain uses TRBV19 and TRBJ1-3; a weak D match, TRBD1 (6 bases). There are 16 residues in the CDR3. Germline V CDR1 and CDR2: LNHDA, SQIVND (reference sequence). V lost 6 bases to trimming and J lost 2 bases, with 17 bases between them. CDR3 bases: TGTGCCAGTAGAGAAAGACATAACAGGGCTGGAAACACCATATATTTT. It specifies CASRERHNRAGNTIYF. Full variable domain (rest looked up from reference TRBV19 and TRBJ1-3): DGGITQSPKYLFRKEGQNVTLSCEQNLNHDAMYWYRQDPGQGLRLIYYSQIVNDFQKGDIAEGYSVSREKKESFPLTVTSAQKNPTAFYLCASRERHNRAGNTIYFGEGSWLTVV.

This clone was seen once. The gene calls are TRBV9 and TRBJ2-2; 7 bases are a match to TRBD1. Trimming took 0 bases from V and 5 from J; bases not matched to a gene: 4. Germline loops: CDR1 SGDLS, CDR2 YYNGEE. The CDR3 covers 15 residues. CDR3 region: CASSVVDRATGELFF. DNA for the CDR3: TGTGCCAGCAGCGTAGTTGACAGGGCGACCGGGGAGCTGTTTTTT.

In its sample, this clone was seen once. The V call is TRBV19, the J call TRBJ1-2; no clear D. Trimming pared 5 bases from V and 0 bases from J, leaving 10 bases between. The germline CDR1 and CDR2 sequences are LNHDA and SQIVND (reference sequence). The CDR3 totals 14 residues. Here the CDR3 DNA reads TGTGCCAGTAGTCGGGAGTACACTAACTATGGCTACACCTTC. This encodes CASSREYTNYGYTF.

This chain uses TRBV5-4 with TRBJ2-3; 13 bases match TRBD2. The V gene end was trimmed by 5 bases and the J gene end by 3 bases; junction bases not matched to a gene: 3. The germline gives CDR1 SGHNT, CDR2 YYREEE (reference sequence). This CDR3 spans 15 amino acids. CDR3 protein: CASRSLAGGTDTQYF. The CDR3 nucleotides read TGTGCCAGCAGATCACTAGCGGGAGGGACAGATACGCAGTATTTT.

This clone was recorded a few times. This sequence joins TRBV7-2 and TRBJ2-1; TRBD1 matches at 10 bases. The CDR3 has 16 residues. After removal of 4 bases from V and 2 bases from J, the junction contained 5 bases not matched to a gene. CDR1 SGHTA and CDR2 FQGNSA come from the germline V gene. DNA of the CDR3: TGTGCCAGCAGCTCCTCCGGGACAGGGGCCTACAATGAGCAGTTCTTC. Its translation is CASSSSGTGAYNEQFF.

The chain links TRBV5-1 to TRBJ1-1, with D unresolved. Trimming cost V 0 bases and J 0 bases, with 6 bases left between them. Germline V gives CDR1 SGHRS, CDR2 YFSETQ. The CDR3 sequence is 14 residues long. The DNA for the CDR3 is TGCGCCAGCAGCTTGGGGGCCTTGAACACTGAAGCTTTCTTT. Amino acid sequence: CASSLGALNTEAFF.

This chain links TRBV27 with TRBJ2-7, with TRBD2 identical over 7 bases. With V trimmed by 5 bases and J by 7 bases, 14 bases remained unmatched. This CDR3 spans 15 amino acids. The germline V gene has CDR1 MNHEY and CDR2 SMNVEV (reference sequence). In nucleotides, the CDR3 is TGTGCCAGCAGTCCCTCAGGAGGGAGGGCCGGGGAGCAGTACTTC. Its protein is CASSPSGGRAGEQYF.

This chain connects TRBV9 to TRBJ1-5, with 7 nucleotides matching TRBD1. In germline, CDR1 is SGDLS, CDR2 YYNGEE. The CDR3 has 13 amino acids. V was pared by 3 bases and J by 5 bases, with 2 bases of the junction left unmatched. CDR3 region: CASSAQGDQPQHF. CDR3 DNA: TGTGCCAGCAGCGCCCAGGGGGATCAGCCCCAGCATTTT.

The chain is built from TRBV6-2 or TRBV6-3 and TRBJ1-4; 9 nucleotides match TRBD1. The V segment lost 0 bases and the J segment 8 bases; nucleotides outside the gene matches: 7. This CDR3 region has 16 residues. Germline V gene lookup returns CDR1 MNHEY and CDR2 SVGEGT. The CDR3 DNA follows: TGTGCCAGCAGTTACTCCGCCGGGACAGGGAACGAAAAACTGTTTTTT. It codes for CASSYSAGTGNEKLFF.

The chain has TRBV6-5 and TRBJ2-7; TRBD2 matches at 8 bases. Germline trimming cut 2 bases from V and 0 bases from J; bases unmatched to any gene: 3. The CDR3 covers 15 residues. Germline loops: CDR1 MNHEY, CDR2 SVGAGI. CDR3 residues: CASSYDGGGSYEQYF. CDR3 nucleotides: TGTGCCAGCAGTTACGACGGGGGGGGCTCCTACGAGCAGTACTTC.

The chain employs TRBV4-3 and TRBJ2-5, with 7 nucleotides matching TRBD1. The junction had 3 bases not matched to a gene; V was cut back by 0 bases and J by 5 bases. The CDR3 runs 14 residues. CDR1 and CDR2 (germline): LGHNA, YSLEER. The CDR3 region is CASSQDGQDETQYF. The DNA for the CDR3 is TGCGCCAGCAGCCAAGACGGACAGGACGAGACCCAGTACTTC.

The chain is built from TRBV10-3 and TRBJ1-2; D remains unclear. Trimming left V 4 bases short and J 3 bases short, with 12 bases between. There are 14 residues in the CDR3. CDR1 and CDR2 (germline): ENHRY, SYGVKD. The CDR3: CAISGGEFDYGYTF. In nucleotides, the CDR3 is TGTGCCATCAGTGGTGGGGAGTTTGACTATGGCTACACCTTC.

Here the CDR3 DNA reads TGCGCCAGCAGCTTGTCAGGTAGCAATCAGCCCCAGCATTTT. Its protein is CASSLSGSNQPQHF. V usage is TRBV5-1 and J usage is TRBJ1-5; D gene uncertain. V was trimmed by 1 base and J by 0 bases, leaving 5 bases between them. The CDR3 has 14 amino acids. The germline V gene has CDR1 SGHRS and CDR2 YFSETQ. The complete variable domain, with remaining parts taken from reference TRBV5-1 and TRBJ1-5, reads KAGVTQTPRYLIKTRGQQVTLSCSPISGHRSVSWYQQTPGQGLQFLFEYFSETQRNKGNFPGRFSGRQFSNSRSEMNVSTLELGDSALYLCASSLSGSNQPQHFGDGTRLSIL.

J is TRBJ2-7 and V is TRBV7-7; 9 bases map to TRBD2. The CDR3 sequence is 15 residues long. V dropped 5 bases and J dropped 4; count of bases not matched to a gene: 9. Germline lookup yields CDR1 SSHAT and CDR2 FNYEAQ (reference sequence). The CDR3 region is CASSPKVAGVYEQYF. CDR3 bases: TGTGCCAGCAGCCCCAAGGTAGCGGGAGTGTACGAGCAGTACTTC.

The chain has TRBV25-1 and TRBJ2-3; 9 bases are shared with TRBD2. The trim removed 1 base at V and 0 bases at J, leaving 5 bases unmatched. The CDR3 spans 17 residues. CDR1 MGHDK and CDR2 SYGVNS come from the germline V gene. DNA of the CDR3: TGTGCCAGCAGTGAATGGGCTAGCGGGAAGAGCACAGATACGCAGTATTTT. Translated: CASSEWASGKSTDTQYF.

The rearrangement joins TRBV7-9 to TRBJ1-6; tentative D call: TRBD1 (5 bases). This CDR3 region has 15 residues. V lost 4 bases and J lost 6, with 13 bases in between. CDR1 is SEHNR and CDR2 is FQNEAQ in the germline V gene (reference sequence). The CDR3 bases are TGTGCCAGCAGCTCGAGCCAGGGAGGTAATTCACCCCTCCACTTT. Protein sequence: CASSSSQGGNSPLHF.

CDR3 DNA: TGCGCCAGCAGCTTTGATCCCTATGCGACTAGCAGCCAAGAGACCCAGTACTTC. It specifies CASSFDPYATSSQETQYF. The V and J genes are TRBV5-1 and TRBJ2-5, with TRBD2 identical over 7 bases. The ends lost 2 bases at V and 1 base at J; junction bases unmatched: 14. Per germline, CDR1 SGHRS and CDR2 YFSETQ. This CDR3 region has 18 residues. Full variable domain (remainder filled in from reference TRBV5-1 and TRBJ2-5): KAGVTQTPRYLIKTRGQQVTLSCSPISGHRSVSWYQQTPGQGLQFLFEYFSETQRNKGNFPGRFSGRQFSNSRSEMNVSTLELGDSALYLCASSFDPYATSSQETQYFGPGTRLLVL.

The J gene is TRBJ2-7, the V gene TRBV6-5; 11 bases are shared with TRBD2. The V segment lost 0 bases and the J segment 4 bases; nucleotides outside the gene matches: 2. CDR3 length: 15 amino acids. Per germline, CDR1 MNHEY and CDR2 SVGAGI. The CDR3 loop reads CASSYSGTSGYEQYF. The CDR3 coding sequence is TGTGCCAGCAGTTACTCTGGGACTAGCGGATACGAGCAGTACTTC.

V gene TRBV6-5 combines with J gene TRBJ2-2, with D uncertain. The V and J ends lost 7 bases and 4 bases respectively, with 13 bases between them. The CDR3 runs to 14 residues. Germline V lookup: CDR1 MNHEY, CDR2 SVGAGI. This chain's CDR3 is CASTRSSITGELFF. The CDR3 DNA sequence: TGTGCCAGCACCCGTAGCTCGATCACCGGGGAGCTGTTTTTT.

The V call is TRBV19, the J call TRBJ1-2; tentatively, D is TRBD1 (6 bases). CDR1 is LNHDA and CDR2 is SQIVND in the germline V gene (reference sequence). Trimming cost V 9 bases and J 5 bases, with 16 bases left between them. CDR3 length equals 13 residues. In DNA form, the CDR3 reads TGTGCCAGCTTCTCGGACAGAACATATGGCTACACCTTC. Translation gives CASFSDRTYGYTF.

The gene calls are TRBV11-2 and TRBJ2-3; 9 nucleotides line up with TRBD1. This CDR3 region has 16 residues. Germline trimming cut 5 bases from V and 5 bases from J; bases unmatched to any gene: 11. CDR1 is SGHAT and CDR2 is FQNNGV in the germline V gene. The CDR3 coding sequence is TGTGCCAGCAGCCCTGGAGGGACAGGGATTAGAGATACGCAGTATTTT. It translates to CASSPGGTGIRDTQYF.

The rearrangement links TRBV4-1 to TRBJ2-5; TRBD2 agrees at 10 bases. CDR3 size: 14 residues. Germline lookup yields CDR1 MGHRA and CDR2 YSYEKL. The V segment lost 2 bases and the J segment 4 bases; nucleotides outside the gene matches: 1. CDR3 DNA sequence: TGCGCCAGCAGCCAAACTAGCGGGACAGAGACCCAGTACTTC. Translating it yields CASSQTSGTETQYF.

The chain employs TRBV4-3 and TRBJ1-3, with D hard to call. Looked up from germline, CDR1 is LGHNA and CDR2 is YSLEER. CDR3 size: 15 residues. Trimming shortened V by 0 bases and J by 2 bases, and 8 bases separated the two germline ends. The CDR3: CASSQDVSTGNTIYF. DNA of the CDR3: TGCGCCAGCAGCCAAGACGTGTCTACTGGAAACACCATATATTTT.

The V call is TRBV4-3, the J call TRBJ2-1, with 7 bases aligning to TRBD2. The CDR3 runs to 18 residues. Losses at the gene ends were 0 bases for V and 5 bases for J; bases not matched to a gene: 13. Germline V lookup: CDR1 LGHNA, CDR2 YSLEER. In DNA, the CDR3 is TGCGCCAGCAGCCAAGAGGTATGGGGCAGCGGGGCCCACAATGAGCAGTTCTTC. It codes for CASSQEVWGSGAHNEQFF.

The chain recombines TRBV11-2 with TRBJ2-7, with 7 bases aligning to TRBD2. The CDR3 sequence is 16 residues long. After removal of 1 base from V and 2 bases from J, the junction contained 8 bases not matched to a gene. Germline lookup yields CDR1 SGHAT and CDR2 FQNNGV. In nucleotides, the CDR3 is TGTGCCAGCAGCTTAGGCGGGACTATACTACCCTACGAGCAGTACTTC. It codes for CASSLGGTILPYEQYF.

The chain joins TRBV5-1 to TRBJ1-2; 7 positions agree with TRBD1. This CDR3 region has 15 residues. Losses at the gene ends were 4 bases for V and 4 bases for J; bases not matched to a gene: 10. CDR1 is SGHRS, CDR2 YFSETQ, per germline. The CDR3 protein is CASSPGQAEAYGYTF. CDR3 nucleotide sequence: TGCGCCAGCAGCCCTGGACAGGCGGAGGCCTATGGCTACACCTTC.

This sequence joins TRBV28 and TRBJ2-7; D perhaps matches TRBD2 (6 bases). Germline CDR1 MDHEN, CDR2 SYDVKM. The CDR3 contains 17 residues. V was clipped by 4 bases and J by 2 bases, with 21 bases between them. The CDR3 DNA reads TGTGCCAGCAGTTACCCCCCGGGGGTAGCGGATACCTACGAGCAGTACTTC. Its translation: CASSYPPGVADTYEQYF.

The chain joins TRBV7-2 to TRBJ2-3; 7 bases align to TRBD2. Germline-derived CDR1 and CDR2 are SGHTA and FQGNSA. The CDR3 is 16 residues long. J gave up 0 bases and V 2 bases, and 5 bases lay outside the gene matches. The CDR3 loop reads CASSLRGRASTDTQYF. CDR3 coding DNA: TGTGCCAGCAGCTTACGGGGGAGGGCCAGCACAGATACGCAGTATTTT.

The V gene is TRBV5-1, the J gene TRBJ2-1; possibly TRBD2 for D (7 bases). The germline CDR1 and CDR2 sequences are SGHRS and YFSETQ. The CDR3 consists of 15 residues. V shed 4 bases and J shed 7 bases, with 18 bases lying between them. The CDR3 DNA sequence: TGCGCCAGCAGCCCCGAGGGGGGGCAATGGAATGAGCAGTTCTTC. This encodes CASSPEGGQWNEQFF.